These T cell receptor beta chains were read from a single sample in a study of blood T cells in healthy people across ages. TCRdb re-called the 5' RACE reads through MiXCR, storing one row per CDR3 protein. The sample lists some 1.5 million distinct CDR3 sequences, 42% occurring once. The sample comprised blood. These receptors all stem from a woman aged 18 to 35 in good health. Both conserved end residues are part of each CDR3.

v_gene | CDR3aa
TRBV7-8 | CASSLAPGILYYGYTF
TRBV2 | CASSEAGEVYEKLFF
TRBV20-1 | CSAAGVGEQYF
TRBV30 | CAWSTGGIMATNEKLFF
TRBV3-1 | CASSQVWQDTEAFF
TRBV29-1 | CSVESRLGGNEQFF
TRBV7-9 | CASRPTLAGPDDNEQFF
TRBV4-2 | CASSQGLLADTQYF
TRBV20-1 | CSANWTSGISETQYF
TRBV9 | CASSVDSGRKQFF
TRBV6-2/TRBV6-3 | CASSYSRPNTGELFF
TRBV6-6 | CASFPSPGGTEAFF
TRBV30 | CAWSGGFRFYEQYF
TRBV7-2 | CASSLGAGRVSYGYTF
TRBV20-1 | CSASDSEYGYTF
TRBV12-3/TRBV12-4 | CASSLAGYGTDTQYF
TRBV7-2 | CASSQEGRTLFF
TRBV6-1 | CASKRTSTDTQYF
TRBV6-2/TRBV6-3 | CASGGLAPPDTQYF
TRBV9 | CASSTRAGTLNTYEQYF
TRBV5-1 | CASKRGGQDSYEQYF
TRBV10-3 | CVSGATDTQYF
TRBV5-1 | CASSLERGSYGYTF
TRBV10-3 | CAISEYGQGAGQPQHF
TRBV19 | CASRVMGLSEAFF
TRBV4-3 | CASSQPGRTFDEQFF
TRBV5-1 | CAGSPSPNYGYTF
TRBV7-8 | CASSLAPGPNTEAFF
TRBV20-1 | CSASQEGGGPDTQYF
TRBV30 | CAWSVNLIPYEQYF
TRBV3-1 | CASSRSVLAGVAHEQFF